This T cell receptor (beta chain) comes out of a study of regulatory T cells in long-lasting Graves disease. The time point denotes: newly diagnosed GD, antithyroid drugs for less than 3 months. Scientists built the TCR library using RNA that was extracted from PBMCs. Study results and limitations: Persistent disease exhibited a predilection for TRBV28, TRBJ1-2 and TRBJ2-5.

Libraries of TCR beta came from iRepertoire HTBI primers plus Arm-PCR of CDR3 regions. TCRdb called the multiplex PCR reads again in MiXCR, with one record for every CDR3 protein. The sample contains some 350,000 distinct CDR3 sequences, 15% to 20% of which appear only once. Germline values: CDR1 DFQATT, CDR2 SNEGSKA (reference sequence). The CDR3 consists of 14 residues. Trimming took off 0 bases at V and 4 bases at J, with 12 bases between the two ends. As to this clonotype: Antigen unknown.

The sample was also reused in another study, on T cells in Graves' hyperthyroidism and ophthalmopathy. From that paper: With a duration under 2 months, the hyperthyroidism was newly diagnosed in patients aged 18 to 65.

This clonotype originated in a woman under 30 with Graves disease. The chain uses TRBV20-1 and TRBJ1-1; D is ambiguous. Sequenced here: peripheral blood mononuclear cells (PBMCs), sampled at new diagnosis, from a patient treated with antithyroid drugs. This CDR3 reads CSAREGPPSTEAFF. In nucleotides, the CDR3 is TGCAGTGCTAGAGAAGGGCCTCCGAGCACTGAAGCTTTCTTT.